These 11 T cell receptor beta chains originate from one sample sequenced in a study of radiation and T cells in renal cell carcinoma (dated by TCRdb to the early 2020s). The library was made by the immunoSEQ multiplex PCR assay. TCRdb mirrors the immuneACCESS table, restricted to in-frame sequences. Some clones are absent from its copies; in checked studies, under half trace to an unresolved V gene, and the reason for the others is unknown. The sample table shows roughly 120,000 clones, and roughly 85% are seen once. Of the sample, 3% falls within the top ten clones. Per the publication, the time point label means: baseline pretreatment blood. Taken with the paper, the label for treatment or condition translates to: 15 Gy SBRT to primary tumor, nephrectomy 4 weeks later. The input for sequencing was blood, taken from a patient whose treatment included radiotherapy and nephrectomy. These receptor sequences come from an older woman with renal cell carcinoma.

The chain links TRBV28 to TRBJ1-4; D is unclear. Germline V lookup: CDR1 MDHEN, CDR2 SYDVKM. Trimming removed 5 bases from V and 8 bases from J, with 9 bases in between. The CDR3 spans 12 residues. The CDR3 DNA follows: TGTGCCAGCAGTCCCCCCGGAGAAAAACTGTTTTTT. Translating it yields CASSPPGEKLFF. Looking up the rest from reference TRBV28 and TRBJ1-4 gives the full variable domain: DVKVTQSSRYLVKRTGEKVFLECVQDMDHENMFWYRQDPGLGLRLIYFSYDVKMKEKGDIPEGYSVSREKKERFSLILESASTNQTSMYLCASSPPGEKLFFGSGTQLSVL.

The rearrangement joins TRBV29-1 to TRBJ1-2, with 10 nucleotides matching TRBD1. V trimming: 0 bases; J trimming: 4 bases; junction bases outside the gene matches: 2. The CDR3 has 14 residues. Germline V gives CDR1 SQVTM, CDR2 ANQGSEA. The CDR3 bases are TGCAGCGTTGAAGAGACAGGGGGCACCTATGGCTACACCTTC. As protein: CSVEETGGTYGYTF.

The V call is TRBV2, the J call TRBJ1-5; possible D gene TRBD1, 5 bases. Germline V gives CDR1 SNHLY, CDR2 FYNNEI. Deletions cut 6 bases from V and 9 bases from J, with 15 bases between. The CDR3 is 13 residues long. CDR3 residues: CASRLDSRMPQHF. The CDR3 nucleotides are TGTGCCAGCAGACTCGACAGTCGGATGCCCCAGCATTTT.

The rearrangement joins TRBV15 to TRBJ2-1; TRBD1 agrees at 9 bases. V was clipped by 3 bases and J by 3 bases; unmatched bases: 9. This CDR3 is 17 amino acids long. Germline V gene sequence: CDR1 LNHNV, CDR2 YYDKDF (reference sequence). This CDR3 reads CATSRNPGTGLYNEQFF. CDR3 sequence (DNA): TGTGCCACCAGCAGGAACCCCGGGACAGGGCTCTACAATGAGCAGTTCTTC.

This chain links TRBV7-3 with TRBJ1-1; TRBD1 matches 7 bases. CDR1 and CDR2 (germline): SGHTA, FQGTGA. V shed 5 bases and J 6 bases; nucleotides not matched to a gene: 6. The CDR3 runs to 13 residues. CDR3 bases: TGTGCCAGCAGCCCAGACAGGGATGCTGAAGCTTTCTTT. The encoded protein is CASSPDRDAEAFF.

This clone was found once. The genes are TRBV4-1 and TRBJ2-7, with D possibly matching TRBD1 (6 bases). V was trimmed by 1 base and J by 0 bases, leaving 22 bases between them. The CDR3 length is 19 residues. Germline V gene data show CDR1 as MGHRA and CDR2 as YSYEKL. The CDR3 protein is CASSQATNRVSFSSYEQYF. The CDR3 DNA is TGCGCCAGCAGCCAAGCAACGAACAGGGTATCTTTTAGCTCCTACGAGCAGTACTTC.

This chain joins TRBV28 and TRBJ1-1; 7 bases are shared with TRBD1. Germline CDR1 is MDHEN and CDR2 is SYDVKM. V lost 4 bases and J lost 5; bases outside the gene matches: 10. The CDR3 is 15 amino acids. The CDR3 DNA sequence: TGTGCCAGCAGTTGGGCCAGGGGGGAAGGAACTGAAGCTTTCTTT. The encoded protein is CASSWARGEGTEAFF. Drawing the rest from reference TRBV28 and TRBJ1-1, the complete variable domain is DVKVTQSSRYLVKRTGEKVFLECVQDMDHENMFWYRQDPGLGLRLIYFSYDVKMKEKGDIPEGYSVSREKKERFSLILESASTNQTSMYLCASSWARGEGTEAFFGQGTRLTVV.

This chain uses TRBV7-2 with TRBJ2-3; 7 nucleotides line up with TRBD2. Germline V gene lookup returns CDR1 SGHTA and CDR2 FQGNSA. The length of the CDR3 is 16 residues. Trimming took 5 bases from V and 10 from J; bases not matched to a gene: 18. CDR3 loop: CASSHGLGAPQEAQYF. CDR3 nucleotide sequence: TGTGCCAGCAGCCACGGACTAGGGGCCCCACAGGAGGCGCAGTATTTT.

V is TRBV6-1 and J is TRBJ2-2; 8 bases agree with TRBD1. In germline, CDR1 is MNHNS, CDR2 SASEGT. Trimming removed 2 bases from V and 4 bases from J; junction bases left unmatched: 6. The CDR3 consists of 16 residues. The DNA of the CDR3 is TGTGCCAGCAGTGAAACAGGACAGGGAGGCACCGGGGAGCTGTTTTTT. Protein: CASSETGQGGTGELFF.

The chain joins TRBV4-1 to TRBJ2-1; D is perhaps TRBD1 (5 bases). The CDR3 runs to 15 residues. Trimming stripped 0 bases from V and 7 bases from J, with 13 bases between. Looked up from germline, CDR1 is MGHRA and CDR2 is YSYEKL. CDR3 residues: CASSQDGASRNEQFF. The CDR3 DNA reads as TGCGCCAGCAGCCAAGATGGGGCTAGTCGGAATGAGCAGTTCTTC.

This clone was counted only a few times. The chain couples TRBV4-2 to TRBJ1-4, with 8 bases fitting TRBD1. Trimming removed 0 bases from V and 8 bases from J; junction bases left unmatched: 11. Germline V gene sequence: CDR1 LGHNA, CDR2 YNFKEQ. The CDR3 length is 17 residues. CDR3 sequence reads: CASSQEARQGAGEKLFF. In nucleotides, the CDR3 is TGTGCCAGCAGCCAAGAAGCCCGGCAGGGGGCAGGGGAAAAACTGTTTTTT.